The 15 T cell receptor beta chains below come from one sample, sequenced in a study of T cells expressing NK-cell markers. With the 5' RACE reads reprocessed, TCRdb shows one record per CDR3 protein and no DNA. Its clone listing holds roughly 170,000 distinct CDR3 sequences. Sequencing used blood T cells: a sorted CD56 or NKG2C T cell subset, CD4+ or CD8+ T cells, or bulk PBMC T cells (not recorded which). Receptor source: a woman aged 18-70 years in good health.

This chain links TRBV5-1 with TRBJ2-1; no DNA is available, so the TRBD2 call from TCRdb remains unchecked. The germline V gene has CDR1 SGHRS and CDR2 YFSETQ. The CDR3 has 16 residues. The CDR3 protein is CASSYGLAGDYNEQFF.

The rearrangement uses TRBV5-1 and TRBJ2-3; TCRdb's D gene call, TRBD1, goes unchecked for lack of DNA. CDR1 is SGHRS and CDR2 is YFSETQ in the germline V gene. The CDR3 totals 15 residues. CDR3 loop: CASSLIGAGGDTQYF.

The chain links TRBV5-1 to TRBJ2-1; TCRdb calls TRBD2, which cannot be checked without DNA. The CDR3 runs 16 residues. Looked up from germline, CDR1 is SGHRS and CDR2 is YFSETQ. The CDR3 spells CASRPPGLAGSNEQFF.

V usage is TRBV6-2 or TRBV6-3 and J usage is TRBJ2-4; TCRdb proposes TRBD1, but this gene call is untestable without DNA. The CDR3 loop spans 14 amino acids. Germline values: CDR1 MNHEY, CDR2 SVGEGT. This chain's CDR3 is CASTGQGTKNIQYF.

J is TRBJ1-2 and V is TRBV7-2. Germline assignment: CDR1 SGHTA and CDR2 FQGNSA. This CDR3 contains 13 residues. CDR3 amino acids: CASSVAGLYGYTF.

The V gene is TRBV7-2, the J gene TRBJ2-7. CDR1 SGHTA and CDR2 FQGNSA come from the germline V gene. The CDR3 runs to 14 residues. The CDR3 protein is CASSHNTPSYEQYF.

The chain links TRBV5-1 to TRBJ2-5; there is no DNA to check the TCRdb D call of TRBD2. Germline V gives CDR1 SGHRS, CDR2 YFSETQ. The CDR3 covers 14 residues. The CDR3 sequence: CASSTSGRRETQYF.

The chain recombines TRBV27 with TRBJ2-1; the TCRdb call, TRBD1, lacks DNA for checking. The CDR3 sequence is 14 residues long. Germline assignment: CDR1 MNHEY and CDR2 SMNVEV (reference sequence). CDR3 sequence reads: CASSLLIGANEQFF.

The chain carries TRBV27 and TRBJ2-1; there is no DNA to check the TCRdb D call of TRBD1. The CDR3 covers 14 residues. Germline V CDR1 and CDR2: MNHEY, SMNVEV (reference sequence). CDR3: CASSLQGAFLEQFF.

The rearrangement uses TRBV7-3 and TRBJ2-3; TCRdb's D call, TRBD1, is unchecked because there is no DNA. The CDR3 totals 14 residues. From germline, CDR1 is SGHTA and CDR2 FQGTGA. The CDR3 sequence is CASSPGTGTDTQYF.

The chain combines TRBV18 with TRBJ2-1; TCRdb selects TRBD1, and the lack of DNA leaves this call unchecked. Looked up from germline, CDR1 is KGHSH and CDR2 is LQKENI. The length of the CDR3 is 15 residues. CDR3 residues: CASSLSGGHYNEQFF. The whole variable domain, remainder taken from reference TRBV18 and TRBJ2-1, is NAGVMQNPRHLVRRRGQEARLRCSPMKGHSHVYWYRQLPEEGLKFMVYLQKENIIDESGMPKERFSAEFPKEGPSILRIQQVVRGDSAAYFCASSLSGGHYNEQFFGPGTRLTVL.

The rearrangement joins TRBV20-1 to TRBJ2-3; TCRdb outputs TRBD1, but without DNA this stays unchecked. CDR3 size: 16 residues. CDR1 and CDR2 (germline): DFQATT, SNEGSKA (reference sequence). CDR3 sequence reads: CSARDPRGLATDTQYF.

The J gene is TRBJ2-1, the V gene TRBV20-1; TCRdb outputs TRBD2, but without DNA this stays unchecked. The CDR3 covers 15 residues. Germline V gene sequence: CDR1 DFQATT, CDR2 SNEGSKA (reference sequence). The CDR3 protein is CSALNSRASRNEQFF.

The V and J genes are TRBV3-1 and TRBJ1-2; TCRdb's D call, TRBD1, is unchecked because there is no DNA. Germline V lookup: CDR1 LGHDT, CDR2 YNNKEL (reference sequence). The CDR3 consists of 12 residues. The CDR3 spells CASSQDRGGYTF.

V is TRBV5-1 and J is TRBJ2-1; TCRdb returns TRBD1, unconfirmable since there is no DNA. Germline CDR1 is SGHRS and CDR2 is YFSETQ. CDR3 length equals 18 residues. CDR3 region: CASSLVVARGGSYNEQFF. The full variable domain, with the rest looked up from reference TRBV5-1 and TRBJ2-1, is KAGVTQTPRYLIKTRGQQVTLSCSPISGHRSVSWYQQTPGQGLQFLFEYFSETQRNKGNFPGRFSGRQFSNSRSEMNVSTLELGDSALYLCASSLVVARGGSYNEQFFGPGTRLTVL.